This T cell receptor (beta chain) emerged from a study of T cell responses to AZD1222 COVID-19 vaccine. The assay was immunoSEQ multiplex PCR, and TCRdb's table has in-frame clones only and misses some. The data contain over 130,000 clones, around 89% of them singletons. Germline CDR1 is SGHTA and CDR2 is FQGTGA. The CDR3 is 14 amino acids. Trimming removed 6 bases from V and 2 bases from J, with 10 bases in between. The gene calls are TRBV7-3 and TRBJ2-2; D is unresolved. The sequencing here drew on peripheral blood, taken 28 days after the second AZD1222 dose. This receptor was identified in an adult who received the AZD1222 COVID-19 vaccine. Written as DNA, the CDR3 is TGTGCCAGCAGAAAAGACATTAACACCGGGGAGCTGTTTTTT. Encoded protein: CASRKDINTGELFF.